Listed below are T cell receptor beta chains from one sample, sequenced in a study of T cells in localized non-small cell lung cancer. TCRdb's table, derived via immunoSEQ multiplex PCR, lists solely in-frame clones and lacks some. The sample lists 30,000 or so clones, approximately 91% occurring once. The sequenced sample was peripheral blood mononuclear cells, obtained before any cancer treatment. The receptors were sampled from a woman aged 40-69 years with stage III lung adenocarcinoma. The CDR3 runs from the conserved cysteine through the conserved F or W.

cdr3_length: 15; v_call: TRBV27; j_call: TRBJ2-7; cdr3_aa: CASSWGGGLAYEQYF
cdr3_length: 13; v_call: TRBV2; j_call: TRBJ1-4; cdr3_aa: CASSRDSNEKLFF
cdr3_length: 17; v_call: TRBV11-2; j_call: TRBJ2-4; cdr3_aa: CASSLDGAGRTKNIQYF
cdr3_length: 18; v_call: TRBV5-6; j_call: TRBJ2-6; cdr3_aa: CASSLRRTGFSGANVLTF
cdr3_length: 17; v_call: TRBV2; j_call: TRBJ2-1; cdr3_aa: CASSVLSGGELYNEQFF
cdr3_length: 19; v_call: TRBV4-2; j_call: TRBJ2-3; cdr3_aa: CASSQGPPGAGGRTDTQYF
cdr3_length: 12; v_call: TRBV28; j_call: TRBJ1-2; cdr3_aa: CASSLTGYGYTF
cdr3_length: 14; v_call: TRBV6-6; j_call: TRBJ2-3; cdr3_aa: CASSQGILTDTQYF
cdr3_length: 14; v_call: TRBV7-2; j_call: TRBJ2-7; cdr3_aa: CASSLGRGGYEQYF
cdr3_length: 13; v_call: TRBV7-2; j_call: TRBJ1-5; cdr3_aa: CASRRTVNQPQHF
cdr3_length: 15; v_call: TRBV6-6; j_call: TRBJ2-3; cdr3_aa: CASSYSGTGEDTQYF
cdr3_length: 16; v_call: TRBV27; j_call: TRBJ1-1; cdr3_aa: CASSLGPGWMNTEAFF
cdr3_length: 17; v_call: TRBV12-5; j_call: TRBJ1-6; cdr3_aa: CASGFKDRGAYNSPLHF
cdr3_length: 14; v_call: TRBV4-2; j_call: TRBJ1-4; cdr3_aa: CASSQTGSNEKLFF
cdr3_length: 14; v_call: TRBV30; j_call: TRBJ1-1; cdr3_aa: CAWGGARMNTEAFF
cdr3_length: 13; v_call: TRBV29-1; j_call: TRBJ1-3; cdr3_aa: CSVGGTVGNTIYF
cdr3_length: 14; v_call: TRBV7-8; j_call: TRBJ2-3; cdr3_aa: CASSLNPYTDTQYF
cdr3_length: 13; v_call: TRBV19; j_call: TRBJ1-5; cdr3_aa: CASSSQGGQPQHF
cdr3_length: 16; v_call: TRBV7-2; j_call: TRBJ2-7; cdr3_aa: CASSNRAGESSYEQYF
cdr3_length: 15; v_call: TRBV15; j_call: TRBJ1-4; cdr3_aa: CATSRYSGFTEKLFF
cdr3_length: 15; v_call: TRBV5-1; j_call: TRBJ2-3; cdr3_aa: CASSLGTGGTDTQYF
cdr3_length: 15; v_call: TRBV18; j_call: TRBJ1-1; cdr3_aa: CASSPRLRGGAEAFF
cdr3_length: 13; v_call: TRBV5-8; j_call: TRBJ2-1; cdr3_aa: CASSYGDAGEQFF
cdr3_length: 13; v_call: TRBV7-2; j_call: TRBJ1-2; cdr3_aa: CASSLGQGYGYTF
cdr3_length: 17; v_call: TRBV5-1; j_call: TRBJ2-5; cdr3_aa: CASSSGLAGGTQETQYF
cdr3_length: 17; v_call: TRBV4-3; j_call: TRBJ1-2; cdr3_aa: CASSQDTRRALSYGYTF
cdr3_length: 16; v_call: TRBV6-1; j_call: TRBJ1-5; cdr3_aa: CASSEVGHLSNQPQHF
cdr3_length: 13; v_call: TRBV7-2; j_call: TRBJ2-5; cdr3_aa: CASSSRREATQYF
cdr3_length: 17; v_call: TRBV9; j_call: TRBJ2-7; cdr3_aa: CASSIEGRPKEGDEQYF
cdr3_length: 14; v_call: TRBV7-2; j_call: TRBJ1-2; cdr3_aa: CASSKTGADYGYTF
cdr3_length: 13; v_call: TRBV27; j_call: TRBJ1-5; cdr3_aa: CASGQGNNQPQHF
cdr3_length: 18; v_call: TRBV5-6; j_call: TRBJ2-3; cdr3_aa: CASSLEGGYSTSTDTQYF
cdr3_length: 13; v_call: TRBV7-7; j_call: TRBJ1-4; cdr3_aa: CASSRATNEKLFF
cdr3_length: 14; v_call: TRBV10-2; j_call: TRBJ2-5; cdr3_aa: CASGTLQGAETQYF
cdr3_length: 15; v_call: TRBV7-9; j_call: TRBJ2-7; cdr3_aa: CASSPRTSGGYEQYF
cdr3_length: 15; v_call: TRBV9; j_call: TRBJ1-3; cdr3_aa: CASSVEGGVGNTIYF
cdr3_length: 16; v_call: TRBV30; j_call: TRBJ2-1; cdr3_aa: CAWRRGRSGRHNEQFF
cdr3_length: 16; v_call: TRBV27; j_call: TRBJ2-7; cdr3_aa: CASSRPGTSGPYEQYF
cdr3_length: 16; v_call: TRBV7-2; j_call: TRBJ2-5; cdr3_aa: CASSFQGSEVIQTQYF
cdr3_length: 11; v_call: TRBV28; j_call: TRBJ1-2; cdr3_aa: CASSTRGGYTF
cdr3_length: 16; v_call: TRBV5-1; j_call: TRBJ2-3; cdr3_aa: CASSLTSGGPPDTQYF
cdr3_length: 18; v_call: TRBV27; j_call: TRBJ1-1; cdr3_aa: CASSLSTGVVGRYTEAFF
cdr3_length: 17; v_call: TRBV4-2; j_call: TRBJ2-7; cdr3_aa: CASSQLPGTSVSYEQYF
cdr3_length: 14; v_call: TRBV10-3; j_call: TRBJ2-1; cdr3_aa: CAISVGGAYNEQFF
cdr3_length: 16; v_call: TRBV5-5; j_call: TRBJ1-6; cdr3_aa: CASSLRGSTSDSPLHF
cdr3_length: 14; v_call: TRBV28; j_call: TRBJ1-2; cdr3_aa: CASSLRTQAYGYTF
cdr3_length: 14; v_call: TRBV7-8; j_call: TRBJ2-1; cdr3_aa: CASSLKTRGNEQFF
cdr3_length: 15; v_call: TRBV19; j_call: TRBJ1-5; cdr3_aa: CASRPQGERDQPQHF
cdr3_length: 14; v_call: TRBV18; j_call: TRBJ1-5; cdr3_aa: CASSPQGGGQPQHF
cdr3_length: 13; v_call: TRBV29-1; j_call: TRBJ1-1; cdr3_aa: CSVAGAIAVEAFF
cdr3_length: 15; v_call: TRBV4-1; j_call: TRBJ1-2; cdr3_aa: CASSRGPGTEYGYTF
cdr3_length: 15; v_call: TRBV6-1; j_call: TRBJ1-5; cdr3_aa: CASSYGTGFNQPQHF
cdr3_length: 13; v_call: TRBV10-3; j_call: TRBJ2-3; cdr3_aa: CAISERGPDTQYF